This TCR beta chain appears in the sequencing data of a study of shared T cell receptors in the human thymus. Only in-frame clones appear in the TCRdb table, and some are missing; sequencing was by immunoSEQ multiplex PCR. The repertoire has about 730,000 clones, approximately 85% of them found once; the top ten carry more than 0.008%. CDR1 is ENHRY and CDR2 is SYGVKD in the germline V gene. This CDR3 is built from 15 residues. Trimming cost V 6 bases and J 1 base, with 14 bases left between them. These records were also assigned to another study, of human thymus T cells. From that second work: It was healthy Finnish infants having corrective surgery for congenital heart defects who were the donors. Thymic tissue was derived from resections collected during corrective heart surgery. Apparent bias marked the V and J gene usage of thymic and blood repertoires.

The gene calls are TRBV10-3 and TRBJ2-3, with D tentatively TRBD1 (6 bases). The receptor comes from a girl in the first two years of life with a congenital heart defect. The sequenced sample consisted of thymocytes. CDR3 nucleotide sequence: TGTGCCATCAGATGTGGGGGCCGGGGCACAGATACGCAGTATTTT. The encoded protein is CAIRCGGRGTDTQYF.